The clone carrying this T cell receptor (beta chain) was seen a few times. The antigen is not known. CDR1 and CDR2 from the germline V gene are MNHNS and SASEGT. The trim removed 7 bases at V and 8 bases at J, leaving 13 bases unmatched. CDR3 size: 15 residues. Each hyperthyroidism patient was newly diagnosed, with under 2 months' duration, and aged 18 to 65. Researchers turned away patients with other autoimmune diseases, uncontrolled infections, pregnancy or lactation. Orbital computed tomography and thyroid ultrasound, along with TRAb, serum thyroxine and clinical symptoms, underpinned diagnosis. From RNA, the CDR3 regions of TCR beta chains were amplified and sequenced. Following a first-round RT-PCR that used HTBI primers, a second-round multiplex PCR was carried out. TCRdb reprocessed the multiplex PCR reads with MiXCR, giving one entry per CDR3 protein. This sample has around 1,000,000 distinct CDR3 sequences, with about two fifths found just once.

The data derive from a study of Graves' ophthalmopathy and Graves' hyperthyroidism. Study-wide results and caveats: The model's ophthalmopathy progression predictions had roughly 65% sensitivity and over 72% specificity.

The rearrangement links TRBV6-1 to TRBJ1-4; 7 nucleotides align to TRBD1. The receptor was isolated from an adult man with Graves' hyperthyroidism. Sequenced: peripheral blood or thyroid tissue (not recorded which). As DNA, the CDR3 is TGTGCCAGCATGACAGGGCCCTCAAATGCGGAAAAACTGTTTTTT. This encodes CASMTGPSNAEKLFF.